The 6 T cell receptor beta chains listed next were all sequenced from one sample in a study of human T cells and chemical hapten exposure (dated by TCRdb to the early 2020s). The method was RACE. The run used a NextSeq 500. In TCRdb, the public reads were trimmed at Q25 with fastp and aligned with MiXCR, with productive beta chains retained. Identical CDR3 proteins give one entry, which carries the most common genes and DNA. Here the sample has about 85,000 distinct CDR3 sequences; around a tenth occur a single time. The ten largest clones represent around 1.6% of the sample. Per the publication, the time point label means: patch test 2, 6 weeks after DPC sensitization. Explained via the paper, the treatment or condition label denotes: therapeutic diphenylcyclopropenone sensitization with weekly scalp DPC. Sequencing used whole blood, obtained in connection with sensitization to the hapten diphenylcyclopropenone (DPC). The receptors derive from a man aged 18 to 29 with alopecia areata. Some clones in this sample may be carry-over from other donors' samples.

The table lists this clonotype with many counts. V gene TRBV5-4 combines with J gene TRBJ2-3; D not certain. The V end lost 0 bases, the J end lost 4 bases, and 12 bases lay between the germline ends. This CDR3 has 15 amino acids. Germline CDR1 and CDR2: SGHNT and YYREEE (reference sequence). The CDR3 reads CASSLAPGRADTQYF. CDR3 nucleotides: TGTGCCAGCAGCTTGGCTCCCGGCCGGGCAGATACGCAGTATTTT.

In this sample, this clonotype turned up a few times. Here the CDR3 reads CASSLIGGAYEQYV. DNA of the CDR3: TGCGCCAGCAGCTTGATTGGGGGGGCCTACGAGCAGTACGTC. The V gene is TRBV5-1, the J gene TRBJ2-7, with 7 bases fitting TRBD2. Germline values: CDR1 SGHRS, CDR2 YFSETQ. With 1 base clipped from V and 2 bases from J, the junction kept 3 bases outside the gene matches. The CDR3 spans 14 residues.

This clonotype was counted a few times. This chain joins TRBV5-1 and TRBJ2-1, with TRBD2 matching over 8 bases. The trim removed 0 bases at V and 7 bases at J, leaving 3 bases unmatched. There are 14 residues in the CDR3. CDR1 is SGHRS, CDR2 YFSETQ, per germline. This chain's CDR3 is CASSLGLAGNEQFF. CDR3 coding DNA: TGCGCCAGCAGCTTGGGGCTAGCGGGTAATGAGCAGTTCTTC.

CDR3 coding DNA: TGTGCCAGCCGTTGGGGGGTGAACACTGAAGCTTTCTTT. It yields the protein CASRWGVNTEAFF. The V and J genes are TRBV6-5 and TRBJ1-1, with a weak D call TRBD1 (5 bases). Per germline, CDR1 MNHEY and CDR2 SVGAGI. This CDR3 is built from 13 residues. V lost 8 bases and J lost 0, with 10 bases in between.

This clonotype was seen a handful of times. The J gene is TRBJ1-1, the V gene TRBV9; D ambiguous. CDR1 is SGDLS and CDR2 is YYNGEE in the germline V gene. V was clipped by 0 bases and J by 6 bases, with 15 bases between them. This CDR3 region has 15 residues. The CDR3 here is CASSVGGGEGAEAFF. As DNA, the CDR3 is TGTGCCAGCAGCGTAGGCGGTGGAGAGGGAGCTGAAGCTTTCTTT.

This chain links TRBV27 with TRBJ2-3, with D unresolved. The CDR3 totals 14 residues. Germline lookup yields CDR1 MNHEY and CDR2 SMNVEV (reference sequence). V lost 6 bases and J 1 base, leaving 11 bases between the germline ends. CDR3 sequence reads: CASRPGGGTDTQYF. The CDR3 bases are TGTGCCAGCAGGCCGGGTGGGGGCACAGATACGCAGTATTTT.